A single T cell receptor beta chain is shown here with its context. The V end was cut by 4 bases, the J end by 4 bases, with 14 bases between. The germline CDR1 and CDR2 sequences are SGHNT and YYREEE (reference sequence). The CDR3 sequence is 14 residues long. Sequencing used immunoSEQ multiplex PCR; TCRdb keeps in-frame clones, though not all of them. The repertoire includes about 220,000 clones, around 82% of them detected once, and about 4.6% sits in the top ten. These data come from a study of blood T cell repertoires in COVID-19. For the study at large: PBMCs, B-cell-depleted T cells, or T cells provided the cDNA or gDNA that made up the material.

Sequencing was carried out using PBMCs or T cells enriched from blood (not recorded which). The V and J genes are TRBV5-4 and TRBJ1-1; D is possibly TRBD1 (6 bases). The receptor's source is a woman between 50 and 59 years old who had been exposed to COVID-19. CDR3 nucleotides: TGTGCCAGCAGCGGGGTTGGGGGCCTCACTGAAGCTTTCTTT. Amino acid sequence: CASSGVGGLTEAFF.